Reported below is one TCR beta chain. The antigen is unknown. Every sampled donor was Caucasian and healthy. The CDR3 length is 15 residues. CDR1 is DFQATT and CDR2 is SNEGSKA in the germline V gene (reference sequence). V lost 3 bases, J lost 6 bases, and 9 bases stayed unmatched. TCRdb re-derived calls from the 5' RACE reads in MiXCR, one entry per CDR3 protein. This table has just over 450,000 distinct CDR3 sequences, around 14% appearing once. The sample is drawn from a study of identical twins. Findings and caveats of the study: Sharing of beta out-of-frame sequences by twins showed a weaker excess.

This sample was shared with a second study, whose subject was yellow fever vaccine responses in identical twins.

The source is a woman aged 18-29 years in good health. Sequencing was done on a sample of CD4+ T cells sorted from blood. This rearrangement joins TRBV20-1 to TRBJ2-3; 10 bases are a match to TRBD2. The CDR3 nucleotides read TGCAGTGCTAGCCGACTAGCGGGTGATGTGGATACGCAGTATTTT. Translated, it gives CSASRLAGDVDTQYF.